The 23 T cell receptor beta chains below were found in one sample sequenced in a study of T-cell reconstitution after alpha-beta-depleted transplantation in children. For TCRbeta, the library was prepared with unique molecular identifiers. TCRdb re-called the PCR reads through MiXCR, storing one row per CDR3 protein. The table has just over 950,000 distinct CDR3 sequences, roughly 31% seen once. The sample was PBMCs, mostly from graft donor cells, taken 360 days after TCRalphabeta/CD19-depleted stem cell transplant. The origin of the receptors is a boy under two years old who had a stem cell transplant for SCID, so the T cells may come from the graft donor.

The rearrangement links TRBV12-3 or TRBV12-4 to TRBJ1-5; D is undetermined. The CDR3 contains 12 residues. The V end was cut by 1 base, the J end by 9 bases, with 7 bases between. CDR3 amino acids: CASSLGSWPQHF. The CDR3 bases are TGTGCCAGCAGTTTAGGGTCCTGGCCCCAGCATTTT.

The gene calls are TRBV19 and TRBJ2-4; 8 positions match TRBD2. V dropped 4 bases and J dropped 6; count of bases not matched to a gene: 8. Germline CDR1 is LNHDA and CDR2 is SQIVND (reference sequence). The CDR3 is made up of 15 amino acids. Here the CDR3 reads CASSTPGLVGNIQYF. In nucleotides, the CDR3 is TGTGCCAGTAGTACACCGGGACTAGTGGGAAACATTCAGTACTTC.

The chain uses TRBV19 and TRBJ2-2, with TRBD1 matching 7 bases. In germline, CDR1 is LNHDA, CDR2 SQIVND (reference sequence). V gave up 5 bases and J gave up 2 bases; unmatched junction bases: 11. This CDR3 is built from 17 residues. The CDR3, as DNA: TGTGCCAGTAGTCTAGCCTGGGGACAGCTAAACACCGGGGAGCTGTTTTTT. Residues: CASSLAWGQLNTGELFF.

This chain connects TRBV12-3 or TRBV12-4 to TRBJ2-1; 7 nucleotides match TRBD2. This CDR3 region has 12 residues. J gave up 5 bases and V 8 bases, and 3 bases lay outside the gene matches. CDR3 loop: CASHRGDNEQFF. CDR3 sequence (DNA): TGTGCCAGCCATCGGGGGGACAATGAGCAGTTCTTC.

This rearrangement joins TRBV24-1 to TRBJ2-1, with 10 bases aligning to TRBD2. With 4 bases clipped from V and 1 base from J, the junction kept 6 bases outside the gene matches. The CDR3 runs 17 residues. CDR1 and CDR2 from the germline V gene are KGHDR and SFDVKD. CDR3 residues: CATSDRLAGISYNEQFF. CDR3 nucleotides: TGTGCCACCAGTGACAGACTAGCGGGTATTTCCTACAATGAGCAGTTCTTC.

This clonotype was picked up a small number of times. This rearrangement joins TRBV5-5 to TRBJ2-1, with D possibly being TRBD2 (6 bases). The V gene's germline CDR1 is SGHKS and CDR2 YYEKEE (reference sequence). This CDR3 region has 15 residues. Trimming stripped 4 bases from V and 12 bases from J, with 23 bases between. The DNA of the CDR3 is TGTGCCAGCAGCCTGGCCCCTCTAGCGAGCCCAGCGCAGTTCTTC. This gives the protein CASSLAPLASPAQFF.

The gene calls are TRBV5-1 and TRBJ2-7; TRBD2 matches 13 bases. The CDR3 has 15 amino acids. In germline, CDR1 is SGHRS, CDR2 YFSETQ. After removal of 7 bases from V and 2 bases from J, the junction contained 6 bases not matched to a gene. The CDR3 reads CASLGTSGDTYEQYF. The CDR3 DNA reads TGCGCCAGCCTCGGGACTAGCGGGGACACCTACGAGCAGTACTTC.

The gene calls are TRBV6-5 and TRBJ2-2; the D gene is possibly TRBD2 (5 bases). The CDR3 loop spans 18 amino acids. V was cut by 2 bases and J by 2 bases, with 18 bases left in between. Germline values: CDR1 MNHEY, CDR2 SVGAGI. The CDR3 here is CASSYGSLGRGNTGELFF. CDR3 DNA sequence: TGTGCCAGCAGTTACGGTTCGTTGGGCCGGGGAAACACCGGGGAGCTGTTTTTT.

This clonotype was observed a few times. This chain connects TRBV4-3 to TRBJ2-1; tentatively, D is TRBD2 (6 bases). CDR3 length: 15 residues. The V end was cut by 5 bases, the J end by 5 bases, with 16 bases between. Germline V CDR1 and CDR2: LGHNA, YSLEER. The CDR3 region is CASSWAPGGNNEQFF. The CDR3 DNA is TGCGCCAGCAGCTGGGCCCCTGGAGGGAACAATGAGCAGTTCTTC.

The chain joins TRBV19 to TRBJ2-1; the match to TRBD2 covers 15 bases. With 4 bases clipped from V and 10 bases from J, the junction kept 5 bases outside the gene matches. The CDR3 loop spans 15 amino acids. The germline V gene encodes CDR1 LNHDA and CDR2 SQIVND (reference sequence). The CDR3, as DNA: TGTGCCAGTAGTACCGGACTAGCGGGGGGGCCCGAGCAGTTCTTC. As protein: CASSTGLAGGPEQFF. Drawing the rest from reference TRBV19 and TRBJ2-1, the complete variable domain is DGGITQSPKYLFRKEGQNVTLSCEQNLNHDAMYWYRQDPGQGLRLIYYSQIVNDFQKGDIAEGYSVSREKKESFPLTVTSAQKNPTAFYLCASSTGLAGGPEQFFGPGTRLTVL.

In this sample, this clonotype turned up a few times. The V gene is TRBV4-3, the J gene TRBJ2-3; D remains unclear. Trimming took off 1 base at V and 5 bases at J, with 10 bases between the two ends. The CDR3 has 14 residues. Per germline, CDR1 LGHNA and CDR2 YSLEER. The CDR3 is CASSQVGSEDTQYF. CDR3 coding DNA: TGCGCCAGCAGCCAAGTCGGGTCGGAAGATACGCAGTATTTT.

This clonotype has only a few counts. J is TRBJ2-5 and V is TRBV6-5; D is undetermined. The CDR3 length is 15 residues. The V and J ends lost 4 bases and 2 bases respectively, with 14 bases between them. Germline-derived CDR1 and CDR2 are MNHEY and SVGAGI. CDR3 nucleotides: TGTGCCAGCAGTTGGGGTCAACACGGGCAAGAGACCCAGTACTTC. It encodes CASSWGQHGQETQYF.

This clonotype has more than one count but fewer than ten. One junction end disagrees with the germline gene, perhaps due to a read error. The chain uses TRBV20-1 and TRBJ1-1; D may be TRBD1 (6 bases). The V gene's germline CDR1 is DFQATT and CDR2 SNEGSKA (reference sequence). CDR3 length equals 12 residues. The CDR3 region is CSANYRDTEAFF. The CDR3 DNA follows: TGCAGTGCCAACTACCGGGACACAGAAGCTTTCTTT.

The DNA for the CDR3 is TGCGCCAGCAGCCAAGGCAGACATGTGAACACTGAAGCTTTCTTT. It encodes CASSQGRHVNTEAFF. V gene TRBV4-1 combines with J gene TRBJ1-1, with no clear D. Germline CDR1 reads MGHRA; CDR2 reads YSYEKL. V was clipped by 1 base and J by 0 bases, with 9 bases between them. The length of the CDR3 is 15 residues.

Written as DNA, the CDR3 is TGCGCCAGCAGCCAAGTTTTGTTAATACAAGAGACCCAGTACTTC. Protein sequence: CASSQVLLIQETQYF. The rearrangement uses TRBV4-1 and TRBJ2-5, with D unresolved. Trimming shortened V by 1 base and J by 2 bases, and 11 bases separated the two germline ends. CDR3 length: 15 amino acids. The germline V gene encodes CDR1 MGHRA and CDR2 YSYEKL.

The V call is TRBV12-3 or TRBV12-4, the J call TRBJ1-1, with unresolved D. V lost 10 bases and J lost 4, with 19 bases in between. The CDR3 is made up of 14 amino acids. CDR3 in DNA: TGTGCCATCATGCGGAGGGATGGTAGCACTGAAGCTTTCTTT. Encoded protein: CAIMRRDGSTEAFF.

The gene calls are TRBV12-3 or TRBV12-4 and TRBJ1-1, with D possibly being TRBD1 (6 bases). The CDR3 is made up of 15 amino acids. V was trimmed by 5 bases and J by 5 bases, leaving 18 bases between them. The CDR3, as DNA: TGTGCCAGCAGTCCCTTGGGGGCACAATGGACTGAAGCTTTCTTT. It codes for CASSPLGAQWTEAFF.

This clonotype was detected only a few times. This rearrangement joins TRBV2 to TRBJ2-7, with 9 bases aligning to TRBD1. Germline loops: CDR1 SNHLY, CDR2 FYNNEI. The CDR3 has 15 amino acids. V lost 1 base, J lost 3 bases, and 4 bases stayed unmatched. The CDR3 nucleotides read TGTGCCAGCAGTGAAGGGACAGGGGCCCTCTACGAGCAGTACTTC. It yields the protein CASSEGTGALYEQYF.

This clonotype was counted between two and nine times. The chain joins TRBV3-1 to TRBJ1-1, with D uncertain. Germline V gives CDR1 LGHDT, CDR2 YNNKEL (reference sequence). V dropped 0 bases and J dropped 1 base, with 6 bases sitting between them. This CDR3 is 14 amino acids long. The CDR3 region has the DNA TGTGCCAGCAGCCAAGACAACCAGAACACTGAAGCTTTCTTT. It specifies CASSQDNQNTEAFF.

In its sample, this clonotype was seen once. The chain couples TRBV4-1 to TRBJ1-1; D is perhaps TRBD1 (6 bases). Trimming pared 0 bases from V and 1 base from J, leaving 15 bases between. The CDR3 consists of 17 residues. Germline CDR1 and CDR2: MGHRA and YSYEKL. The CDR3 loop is CASSQERGGLGNTEAFF. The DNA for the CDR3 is TGCGCCAGCAGCCAAGAGAGGGGGGGGCTGGGGAACACTGAAGCTTTCTTT.

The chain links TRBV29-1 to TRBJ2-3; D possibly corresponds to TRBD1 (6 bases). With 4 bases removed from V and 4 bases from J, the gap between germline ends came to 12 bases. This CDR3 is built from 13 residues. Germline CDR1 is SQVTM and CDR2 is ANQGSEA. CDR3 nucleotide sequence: TGCAGCGTTGTTGGGGGCGCATCAGATACGCAGTATTTT. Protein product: CSVVGGASDTQYF.

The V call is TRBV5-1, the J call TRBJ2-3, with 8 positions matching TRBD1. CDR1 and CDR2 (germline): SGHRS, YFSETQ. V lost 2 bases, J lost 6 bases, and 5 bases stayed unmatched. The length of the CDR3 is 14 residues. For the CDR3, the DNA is TGCGCCAGCAGCTTCCAGGGGGCCGGTGATACGCAGTATTTT. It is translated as CASSFQGAGDTQYF.

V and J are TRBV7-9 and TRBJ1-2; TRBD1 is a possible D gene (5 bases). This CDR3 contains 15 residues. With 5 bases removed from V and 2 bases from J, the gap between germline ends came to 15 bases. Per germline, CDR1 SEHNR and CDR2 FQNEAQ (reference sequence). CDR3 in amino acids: CASSTLQESNYGYTF. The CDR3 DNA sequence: TGTGCCAGCAGCACTCTACAGGAAAGCAACTATGGCTACACCTTC. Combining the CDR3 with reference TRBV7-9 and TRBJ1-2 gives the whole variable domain DTGVSQNPRHKITKRGQNVTFRCDPISEHNRLYWYRQTLGQGPEFLTYFQNEAQLEKSRLLSDRFSAERPKGSFSTLEIQRTEQGDSAMYLCASSTLQESNYGYTFGSGTRLTVV.